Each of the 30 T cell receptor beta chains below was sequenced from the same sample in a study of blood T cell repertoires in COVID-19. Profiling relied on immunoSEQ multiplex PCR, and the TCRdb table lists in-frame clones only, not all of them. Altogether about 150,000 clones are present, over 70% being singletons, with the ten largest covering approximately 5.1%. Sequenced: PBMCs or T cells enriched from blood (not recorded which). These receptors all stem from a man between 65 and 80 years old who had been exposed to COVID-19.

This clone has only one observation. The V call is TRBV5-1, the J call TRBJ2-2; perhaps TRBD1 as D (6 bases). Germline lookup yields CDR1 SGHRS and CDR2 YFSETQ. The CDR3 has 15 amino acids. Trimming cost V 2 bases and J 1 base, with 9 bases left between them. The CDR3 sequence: CASSLSQGNTGELFF. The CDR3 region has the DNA TGCGCCAGCAGCTTATCACAGGGGAACACCGGGGAGCTGTTTTTT.

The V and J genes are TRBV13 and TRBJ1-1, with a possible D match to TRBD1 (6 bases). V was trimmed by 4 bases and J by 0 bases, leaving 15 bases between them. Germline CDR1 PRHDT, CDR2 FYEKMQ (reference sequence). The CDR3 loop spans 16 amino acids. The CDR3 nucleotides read TGTGCCAGCAGCTCACAGGGAAGGCCTATGAACACTGAAGCTTTCTTT. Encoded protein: CASSSQGRPMNTEAFF.

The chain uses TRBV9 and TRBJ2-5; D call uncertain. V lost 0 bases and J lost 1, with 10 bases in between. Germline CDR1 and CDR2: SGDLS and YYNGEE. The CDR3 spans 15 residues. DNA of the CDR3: TGTGCCAGCAGCGTAGGCCAACGGTTCCAAGAGACCCAGTACTTC. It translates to CASSVGQRFQETQYF.

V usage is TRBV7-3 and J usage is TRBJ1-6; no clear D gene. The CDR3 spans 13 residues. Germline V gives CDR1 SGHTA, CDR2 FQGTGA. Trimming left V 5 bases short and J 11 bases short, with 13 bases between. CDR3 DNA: TGTGCCAGCAGCCCCGGTCTCGCGACACCCCTCCACTTT. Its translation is CASSPGLATPLHF.

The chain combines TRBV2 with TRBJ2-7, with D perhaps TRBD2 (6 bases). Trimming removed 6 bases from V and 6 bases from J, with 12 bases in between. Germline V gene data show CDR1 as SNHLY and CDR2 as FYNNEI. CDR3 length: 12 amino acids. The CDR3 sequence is CASRGEVGEQYF. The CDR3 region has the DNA TGTGCCAGCAGAGGGGAGGTGGGCGAGCAGTACTTC.

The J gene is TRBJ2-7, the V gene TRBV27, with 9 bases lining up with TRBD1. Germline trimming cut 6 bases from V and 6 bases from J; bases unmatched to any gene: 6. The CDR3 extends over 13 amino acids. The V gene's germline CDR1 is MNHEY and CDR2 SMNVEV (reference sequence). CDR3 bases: TGTGCCAGCAGATACACAGGGGGCGCCGAGCAGTACTTC. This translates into CASRYTGGAEQYF.

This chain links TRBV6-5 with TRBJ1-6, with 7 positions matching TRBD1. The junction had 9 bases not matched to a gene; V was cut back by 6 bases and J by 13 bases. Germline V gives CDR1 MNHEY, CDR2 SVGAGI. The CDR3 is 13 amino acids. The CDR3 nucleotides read TGTGCCAGCAGCTTCGGACAGGAGTGGCCCCTCCACTTT. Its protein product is CASSFGQEWPLHF.

In DNA, the CDR3 is TGTGCCAGCAGTGAACTTGAGGGGAGGAATAATTCACCCCTCCACTTT. Residues: CASSELEGRNNSPLHF. This chain joins TRBV2 and TRBJ1-6, with a tentative D call TRBD1 (5 bases). V shed 2 bases and J shed 5 bases, with 13 bases lying between them. CDR1 and CDR2 (germline): SNHLY, FYNNEI. The length of the CDR3 is 16 residues.

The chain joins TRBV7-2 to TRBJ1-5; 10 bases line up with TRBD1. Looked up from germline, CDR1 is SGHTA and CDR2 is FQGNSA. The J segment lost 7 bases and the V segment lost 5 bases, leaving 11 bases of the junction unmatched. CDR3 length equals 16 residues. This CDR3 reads CASSPTAGTGAQPQHF. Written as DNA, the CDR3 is TGTGCCAGCAGCCCCACCGCCGGGACAGGGGCGCAGCCCCAGCATTTT.

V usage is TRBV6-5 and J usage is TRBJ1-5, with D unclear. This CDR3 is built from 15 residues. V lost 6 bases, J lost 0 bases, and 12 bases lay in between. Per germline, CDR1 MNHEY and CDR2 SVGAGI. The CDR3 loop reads CASRNGGSSNQPQHF. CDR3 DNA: TGTGCCAGCAGAAACGGAGGGAGTAGCAATCAGCCCCAGCATTTT.

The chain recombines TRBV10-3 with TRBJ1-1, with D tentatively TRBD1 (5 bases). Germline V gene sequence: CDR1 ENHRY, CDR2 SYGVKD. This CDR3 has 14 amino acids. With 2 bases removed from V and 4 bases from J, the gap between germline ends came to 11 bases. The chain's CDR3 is CAISEIGAGTEAFF. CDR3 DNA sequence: TGTGCCATCAGTGAGATAGGGGCCGGCACTGAAGCTTTCTTT.

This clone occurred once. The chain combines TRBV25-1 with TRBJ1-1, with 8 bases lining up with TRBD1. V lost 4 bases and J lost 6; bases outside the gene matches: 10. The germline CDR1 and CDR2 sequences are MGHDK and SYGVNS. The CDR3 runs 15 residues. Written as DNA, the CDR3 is TGTGCCAGCAGTGGTACGCAGGGGGCGAGGTCTGAAGCTTTCTTT. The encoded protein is CASSGTQGARSEAFF. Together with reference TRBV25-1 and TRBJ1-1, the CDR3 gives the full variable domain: EADIYQTPRYLVIGTGKKITLECSQTMGHDKMYWYQQDPGMELHLIHYSYGVNSTEKGDLSSESTVSRIRTEHFPLTLESARPSHTSQYLCASSGTQGARSEAFFGQGTRLTVV.

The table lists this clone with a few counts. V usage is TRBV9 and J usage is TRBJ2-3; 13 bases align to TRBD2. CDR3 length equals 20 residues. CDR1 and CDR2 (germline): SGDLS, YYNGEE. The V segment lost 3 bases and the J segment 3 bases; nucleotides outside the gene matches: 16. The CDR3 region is CASSGFRGLAGEVGTDTQYF. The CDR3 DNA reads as TGTGCCAGCAGCGGGTTCCGTGGACTAGCGGGAGAGGTGGGGACAGATACGCAGTATTTT.

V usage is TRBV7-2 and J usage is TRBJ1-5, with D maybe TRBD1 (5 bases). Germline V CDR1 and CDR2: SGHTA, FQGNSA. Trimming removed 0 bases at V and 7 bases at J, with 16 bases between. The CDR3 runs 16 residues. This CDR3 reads CASSLASGALTQPQHF. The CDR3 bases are TGTGCCAGCAGCTTAGCGTCTGGGGCCCTTACCCAGCCCCAGCATTTT.

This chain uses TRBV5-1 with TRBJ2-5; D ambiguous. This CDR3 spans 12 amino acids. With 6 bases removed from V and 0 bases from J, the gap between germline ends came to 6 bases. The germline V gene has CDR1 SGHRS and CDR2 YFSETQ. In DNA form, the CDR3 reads TGCGCCAGCACCCAGAACCAAGAGACCCAGTACTTC. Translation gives CASTQNQETQYF.

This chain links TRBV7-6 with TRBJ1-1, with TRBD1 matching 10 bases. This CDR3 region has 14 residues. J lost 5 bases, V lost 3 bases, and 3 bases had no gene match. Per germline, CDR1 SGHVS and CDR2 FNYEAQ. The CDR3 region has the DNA TGTGCCAGCAGCTTGCGGACAGGGGGTACTGAAGCTTTCTTT. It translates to CASSLRTGGTEAFF.

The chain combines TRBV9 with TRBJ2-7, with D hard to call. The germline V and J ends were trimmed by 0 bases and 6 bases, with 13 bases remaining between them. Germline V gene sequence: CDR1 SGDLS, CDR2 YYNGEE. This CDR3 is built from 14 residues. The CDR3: CASSVDQSPFEQYF. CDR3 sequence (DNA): TGTGCCAGCAGCGTAGATCAAAGCCCCTTCGAGCAGTACTTC.

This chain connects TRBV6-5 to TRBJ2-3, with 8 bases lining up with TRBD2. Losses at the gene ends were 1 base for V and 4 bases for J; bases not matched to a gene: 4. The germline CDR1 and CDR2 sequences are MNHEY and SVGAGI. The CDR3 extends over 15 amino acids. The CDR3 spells CASSYYGGAPDTQYF. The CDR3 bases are TGTGCCAGCAGTTACTACGGGGGGGCACCAGATACGCAGTATTTT.

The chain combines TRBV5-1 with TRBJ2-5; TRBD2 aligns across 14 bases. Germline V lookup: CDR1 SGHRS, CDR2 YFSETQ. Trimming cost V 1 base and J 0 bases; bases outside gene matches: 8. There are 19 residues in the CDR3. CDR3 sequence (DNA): TGCGCCAGCAGCTTGTGGGGTGGGACTAGCGGGAGTAACCAAGAGACCCAGTACTTC. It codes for CASSLWGGTSGSNQETQYF. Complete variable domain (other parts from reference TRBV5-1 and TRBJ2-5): KAGVTQTPRYLIKTRGQQVTLSCSPISGHRSVSWYQQTPGQGLQFLFEYFSETQRNKGNFPGRFSGRQFSNSRSEMNVSTLELGDSALYLCASSLWGGTSGSNQETQYFGPGTRLLVL.

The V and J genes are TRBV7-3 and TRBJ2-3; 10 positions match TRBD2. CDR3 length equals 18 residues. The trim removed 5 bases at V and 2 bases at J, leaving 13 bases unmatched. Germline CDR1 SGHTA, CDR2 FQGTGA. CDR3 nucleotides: TGTGCCAGCAGCCCCCGGGGAGCGGGGGGGCCGGACACAGATACGCAGTATTTT. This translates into CASSPRGAGGPDTDTQYF.

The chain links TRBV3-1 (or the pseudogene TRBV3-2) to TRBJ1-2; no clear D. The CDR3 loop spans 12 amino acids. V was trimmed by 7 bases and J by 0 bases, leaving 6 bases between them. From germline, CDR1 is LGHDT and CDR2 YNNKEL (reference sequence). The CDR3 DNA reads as TGTGCCAGCACCGGGGCTAACTATGGCTACACCTTC. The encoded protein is CASTGANYGYTF.

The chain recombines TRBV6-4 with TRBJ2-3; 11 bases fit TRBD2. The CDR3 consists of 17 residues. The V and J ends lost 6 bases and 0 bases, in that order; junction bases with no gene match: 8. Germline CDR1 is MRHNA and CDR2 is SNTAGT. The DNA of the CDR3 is TGTGCCAGCAGGACCCCGGGACTAGCGGCTAGCACAGATACGCAGTATTTT. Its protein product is CASRTPGLAASTDTQYF.

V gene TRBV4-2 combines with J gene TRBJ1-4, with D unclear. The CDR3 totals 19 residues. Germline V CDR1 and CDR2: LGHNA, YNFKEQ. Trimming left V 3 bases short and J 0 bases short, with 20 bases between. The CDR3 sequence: CASSQPLEGESATNEKLFF. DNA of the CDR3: TGTGCCAGCAGCCAGCCTCTTGAGGGAGAAAGTGCAACTAATGAAAAACTGTTTTTT.

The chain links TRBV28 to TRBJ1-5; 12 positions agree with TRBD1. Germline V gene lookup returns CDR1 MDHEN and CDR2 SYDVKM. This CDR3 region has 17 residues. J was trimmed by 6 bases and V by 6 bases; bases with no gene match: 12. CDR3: CASRLSGTGGFGQPQHF. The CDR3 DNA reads TGTGCCAGCAGGCTCTCCGGGACAGGGGGCTTCGGTCAGCCCCAGCATTTT.

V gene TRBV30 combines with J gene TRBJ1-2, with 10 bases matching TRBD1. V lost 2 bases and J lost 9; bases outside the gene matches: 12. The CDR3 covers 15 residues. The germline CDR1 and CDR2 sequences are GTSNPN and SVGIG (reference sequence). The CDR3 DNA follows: TGTGCCTGGAGTCATTTAATCGGACAGGGGGGCAGCTACACCTTC. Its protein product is CAWSHLIGQGGSYTF.

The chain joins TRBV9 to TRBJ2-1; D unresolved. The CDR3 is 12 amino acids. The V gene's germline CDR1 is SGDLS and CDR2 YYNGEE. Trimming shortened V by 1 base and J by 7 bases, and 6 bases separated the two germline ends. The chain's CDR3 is CASSVRANEQFF. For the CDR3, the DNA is TGTGCCAGCAGCGTACGAGCAAATGAGCAGTTCTTC. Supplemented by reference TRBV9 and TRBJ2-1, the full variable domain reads DSGVTQTPKHLITATGQRVTLRCSPRSGDLSVYWYQQSLDQGLQFLIQYYNGEERAKGNILERFSAQQFPDLHSELNLSSLELGDSALYFCASSVRANEQFFGPGTRLTVL.

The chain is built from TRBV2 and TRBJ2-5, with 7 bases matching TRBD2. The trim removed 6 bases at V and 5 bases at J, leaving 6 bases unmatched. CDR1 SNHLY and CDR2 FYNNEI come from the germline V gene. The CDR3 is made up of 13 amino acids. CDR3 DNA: TGTGCCAGCAGCCGAGGACTAGGCGAGACCCAGTACTTC. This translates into CASSRGLGETQYF.

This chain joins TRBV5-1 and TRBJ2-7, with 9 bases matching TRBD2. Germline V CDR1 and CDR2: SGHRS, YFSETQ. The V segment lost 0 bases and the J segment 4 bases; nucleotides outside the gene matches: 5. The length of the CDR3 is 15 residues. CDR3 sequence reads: CASSLELAGVYEQYF. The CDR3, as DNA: TGCGCCAGCAGCTTGGAATTAGCGGGAGTATACGAGCAGTACTTC.

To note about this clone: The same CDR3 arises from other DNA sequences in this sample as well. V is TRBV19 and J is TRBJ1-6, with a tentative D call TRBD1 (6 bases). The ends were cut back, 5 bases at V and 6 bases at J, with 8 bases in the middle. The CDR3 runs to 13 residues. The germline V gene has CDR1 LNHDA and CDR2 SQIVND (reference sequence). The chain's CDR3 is CASSSQGNSPLHF. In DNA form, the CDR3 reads TGTGCCAGTAGTTCACAGGGTAATTCACCCCTCCACTTT.

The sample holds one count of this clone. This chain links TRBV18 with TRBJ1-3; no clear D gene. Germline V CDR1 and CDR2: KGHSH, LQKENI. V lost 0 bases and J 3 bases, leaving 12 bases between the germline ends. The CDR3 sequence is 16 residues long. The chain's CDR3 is CASSPPGKRGGNTIYF. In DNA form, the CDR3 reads TGTGCCAGCTCACCACCCGGGAAGCGAGGTGGAAACACCATATATTTT.